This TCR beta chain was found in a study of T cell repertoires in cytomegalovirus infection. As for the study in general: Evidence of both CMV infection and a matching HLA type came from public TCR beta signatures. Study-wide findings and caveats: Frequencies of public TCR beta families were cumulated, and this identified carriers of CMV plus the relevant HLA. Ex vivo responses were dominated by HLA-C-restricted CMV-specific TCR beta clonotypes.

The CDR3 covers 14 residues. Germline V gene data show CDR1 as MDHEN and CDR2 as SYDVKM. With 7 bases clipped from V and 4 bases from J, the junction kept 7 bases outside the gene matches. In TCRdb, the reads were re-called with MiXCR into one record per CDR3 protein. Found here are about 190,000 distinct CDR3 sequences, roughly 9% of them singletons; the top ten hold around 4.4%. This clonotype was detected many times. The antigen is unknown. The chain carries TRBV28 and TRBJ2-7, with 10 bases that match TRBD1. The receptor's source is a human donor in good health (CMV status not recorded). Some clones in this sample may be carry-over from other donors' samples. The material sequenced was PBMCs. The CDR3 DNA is TGTGCCAGCATCAAGACAGGGGGCTTTTACGAGCAGTACTTC. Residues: CASIKTGGFYEQYF.